Below, 19 T cell receptor beta chains from the same sample are listed, as sequenced in a study of T cell changes during pregnancy in multiple sclerosis. Repertoires were generated with immunoSEQ multiplex PCR, while TCRdb's copy carries only in-frame clones and drops some. The sample has around 99,000 clones; over 80% are singletons. This specimen was peripheral blood, taken in the first trimester of pregnancy. All receptors derive from a female donor with multiple sclerosis, enrolled in a pregnancy study.

This rearrangement joins TRBV19 to TRBJ2-7; TRBD2 matches 8 bases. The CDR3 runs to 16 residues. The junction had 8 bases not matched to a gene; V was cut back by 2 bases and J by 2 bases. The V gene's germline CDR1 is LNHDA and CDR2 SQIVND (reference sequence). CDR3 sequence reads: CASSIRRGDFPYEQYF. The CDR3 region has the DNA TGTGCCAGTAGTATACGGCGGGGGGATTTCCCCTACGAGCAGTACTTC.

This sequence joins TRBV28 and TRBJ2-7; D perhaps matches TRBD2 (6 bases). V lost 3 bases, J lost 0 bases, and 9 bases lay in between. CDR1 is MDHEN, CDR2 SYDVKM, per germline. This CDR3 has 14 residues. The CDR3 loop reads CASSLGTGSYEQYF. The DNA of the CDR3 is TGTGCCAGCAGTTTGGGGACTGGCTCCTACGAGCAGTACTTC.

The V and J genes are TRBV27 and TRBJ2-1; TRBD2 matches 9 bases. This CDR3 region has 18 residues. CDR1 is MNHEY and CDR2 is SMNVEV in the germline V gene (reference sequence). Trimming took 5 bases from V and 1 from J; bases not matched to a gene: 12. CDR3 region: CASSIPGGGRASYNEQFF. The CDR3 DNA reads TGTGCCAGCAGTATACCGGGAGGCGGGAGGGCATCCTACAATGAGCAGTTCTTC.

This sequence joins TRBV28 and TRBJ2-3; D possibly corresponds to TRBD2 (6 bases). The CDR3 has 16 residues. In germline, CDR1 is MDHEN, CDR2 SYDVKM. Trimming stripped 8 bases from V and 1 base from J, with 19 bases between. The CDR3 coding sequence is TGTGCCAGCGCCCCCGTCGGGGCTAGCGGCACAGATACGCAGTATTTT. Translation: CASAPVGASGTDTQYF.

This clone came up a few times. The chain is built from TRBV2 and TRBJ2-5, with 7 bases identical to TRBD2. V was pared by 7 bases and J by 5 bases, with 7 bases of the junction left unmatched. This CDR3 spans 13 amino acids. In germline, CDR1 is SNHLY, CDR2 FYNNEI. CDR3 nucleotides: TGTGCCAGCATCGGGGGGAGTCGGGAGACCCAGTACTTC. Translation gives CASIGGSRETQYF.

The chain uses TRBV7-2 and TRBJ1-3; 8 nucleotides line up with TRBD1. Per the germline V gene, CDR1 is SGHTA and CDR2 is FQGNSA. The CDR3 consists of 14 residues. V shed 7 bases, J shed 5 bases, and the junction held 7 bases outside the gene matches. CDR3 nucleotides: TGTGCCAGCACTATGACAGGGGTGAGAAACACCATATATTTT. Protein: CASTMTGVRNTIYF.

The CDR3 spells CASSEVGQGAGNTIYF. CDR3 nucleotide sequence: TGTGCCAGCAGTGAAGTGGGACAGGGGGCTGGAAACACCATATATTTT. The V call is TRBV6-1, the J call TRBJ1-3; 11 bases align to TRBD1. Germline-derived CDR1 and CDR2 are MNHNS and SASEGT. There are 16 residues in the CDR3. J was trimmed by 2 bases and V by 1 base; bases with no gene match: 1.

This CDR3 reads CASKGQGYHEQYF. The DNA of the CDR3 is TGTGCCAGTAAGGGGCAGGGTTATCACGAGCAGTACTTC. The rearrangement uses TRBV6-5 and TRBJ2-7; perhaps TRBD1 as D (5 bases). This CDR3 is 13 amino acids long. Looked up from germline, CDR1 is MNHEY and CDR2 is SVGAGI. The V gene lost 9 bases and the J gene lost 5 bases, with 17 bases spanning the gap.

This chain uses TRBV19 with TRBJ2-7, with TRBD1 matching over 8 bases. In germline, CDR1 is LNHDA, CDR2 SQIVND (reference sequence). The CDR3 runs to 15 residues. V was clipped by 7 bases and J by 4 bases; unmatched bases: 12. CDR3 in DNA: TGTGCCAGTACCACGCGGACAGGGTGGGGGTACGAGCAGTACTTC. Amino acid sequence: CASTTRTGWGYEQYF.

The chain employs TRBV10-3 and TRBJ1-1; 12 bases fit TRBD1. The CDR3 totals 18 residues. CDR1 is ENHRY and CDR2 is SYGVKD in the germline V gene. The trim removed 8 bases at V and 0 bases at J, leaving 13 bases unmatched. Written as DNA, the CDR3 is TGTGCCATCGGGGGGAGTGAGGGACAGGGGGCCTTGAACACTGAAGCTTTCTTT. It specifies CAIGGSEGQGALNTEAFF.

DNA for the CDR3: TGTGCCAGCAGTTTTGGGGCAGCGAAACTAACTGAAGCTTTCTTT. It is translated as CASSFGAAKLTEAFF. The chain carries TRBV6-5 and TRBJ1-1, with D perhaps TRBD1 (5 bases). CDR3 length: 15 amino acids. Trimming took 4 bases from V and 5 from J, leaving 17 bases between them. Germline V gene data show CDR1 as MNHEY and CDR2 as SVGAGI.

The chain couples TRBV7-2 to TRBJ1-1; no clear D. The CDR3 is 13 residues long. V shed 5 bases and J shed 1 base, with 8 bases lying between them. CDR1 is SGHTA and CDR2 is FQGNSA in the germline V gene. The CDR3 sequence: CASSLLRNTEAFF. The DNA of the CDR3 is TGTGCCAGCAGCCTCCTTAGGAACACTGAAGCTTTCTTT.

The chain couples TRBV6-1 to TRBJ1-5, with 9 bases that match TRBD1. This CDR3 spans 19 amino acids. In germline, CDR1 is MNHNS, CDR2 SASEGT. Losses at the gene ends were 3 bases for V and 0 bases for J; bases not matched to a gene: 12. In nucleotides, the CDR3 is TGTGCCAGCAGTGATTTCCGACAGGGGGGCGTAGATAGCAATCAGCCCCAGCATTTT. It is translated as CASSDFRQGGVDSNQPQHF.

This clone has only a few counts. This chain joins TRBV19 and TRBJ1-5, with 12 bases fitting TRBD1. The CDR3 sequence is 18 residues long. Trimming cost V 6 bases and J 1 base; bases outside gene matches: 10. Germline V gives CDR1 LNHDA, CDR2 SQIVND (reference sequence). CDR3 sequence reads: CASRKDPGQGASNQPQHF. The DNA of the CDR3 is TGTGCCAGTAGAAAGGACCCGGGACAGGGGGCGAGCAATCAGCCCCAGCATTTT.

The chain uses TRBV7-2 and TRBJ2-3, with TRBD1 matching 9 bases. Germline loops: CDR1 SGHTA, CDR2 FQGNSA. V lost 8 bases and J lost 5; bases outside the gene matches: 11. The CDR3 has 15 amino acids. The CDR3 DNA reads TGTGCCAGCTCCCCCGGGACAGGGCTACGAGATACGCAGTATTTT. It is translated as CASSPGTGLRDTQYF.

This clone was seen once. The chain links TRBV5-1 to TRBJ1-3; tentative D call: TRBD1 (6 bases). The V end was cut by 1 base, the J end by 0 bases, with 8 bases between. Germline V gene lookup returns CDR1 SGHRS and CDR2 YFSETQ. This CDR3 has 15 residues. The CDR3 is CASSLTGNSGNTIYF. The CDR3 DNA sequence: TGCGCCAGCAGCTTGACAGGGAACTCTGGAAACACCATATATTTT.

This clone has a single count. The genes are TRBV7-2 and TRBJ2-1; TRBD2 matches at 8 bases. The CDR3 loop spans 15 amino acids. With V trimmed by 5 bases and J by 5 bases, 8 bases remained unmatched. Germline loops: CDR1 SGHTA, CDR2 FQGNSA. CDR3 residues: CASSRTSGAHNEQFF. The CDR3, as DNA: TGTGCCAGCAGCCGTACTAGCGGAGCTCACAATGAGCAGTTCTTC.

The chain employs TRBV6-5 and TRBJ2-1; TRBD2 is a possible D gene (5 bases). CDR3 length: 12 amino acids. Between the trimmed V and J ends, which lost 5 bases and 12 bases, there was a span of 14 bases. The V gene's germline CDR1 is MNHEY and CDR2 SVGAGI. Here the CDR3 reads CASSPGGGLQFF. The CDR3 DNA sequence: TGTGCCAGCAGTCCTGGAGGCGGGCTGCAGTTCTTC.

In this sample, this clone turned up once. The chain couples TRBV7-2 to TRBJ2-7, with 9 bases aligning to TRBD2. In germline, CDR1 is SGHTA, CDR2 FQGNSA. CDR3 length: 17 residues. After removal of 2 bases from V and 0 bases from J, the junction contained 8 bases not matched to a gene. The CDR3 region is CASSLLSGRLSSYEQYF. CDR3 DNA sequence: TGTGCCAGCAGCTTATTAAGCGGGAGGCTGAGCTCCTACGAGCAGTACTTC. Using reference TRBV7-2 and TRBJ2-7 for the parts outside the CDR3, the full variable domain is GAGVSQSPSNKVTEKGKDVELRCDPISGHTALYWYRQSLGQGLEFLIYFQGNSAPDKSGLPSDRFSAERTGGSVSTLTIQRTQQEDSAVYLCASSLLSGRLSSYEQYFGPGTRLTVT.